The 17 T cell receptor beta chains listed next were all sequenced from one sample in a study of T cells in localized non-small cell lung cancer. Generated by immunoSEQ multiplex PCR, the TCRdb table keeps only in-frame clones and is missing some. This sample carries about 11,000 clones, 85% to 95% of them seen once, and the ten largest clones take approximately 13%. The material was peripheral blood, obtained before any cancer treatment. Receptors were obtained from a male donor older than 55 with stage III lung adenocarcinoma.

The CDR3 is CATIVAGGADTQYF. DNA for the CDR3: TGTGCCACCATAGTAGCGGGAGGGGCAGATACGCAGTATTTT. The chain recombines TRBV6-1 with TRBJ2-3, with TRBD2 matching 11 bases. Germline-derived CDR1 and CDR2 are MNHNS and SASEGT. Trimming at V came to 10 bases and at J to 4 bases, leaving 7 bases not matched to a gene. The length of the CDR3 is 14 residues.

This chain links TRBV15 with TRBJ2-5; D gene ambiguous. This CDR3 has 13 amino acids. V was clipped by 0 bases and J by 1 base, with 3 bases between them. Per germline, CDR1 LNHNV and CDR2 YYDKDF (reference sequence). In nucleotides, the CDR3 is TGTGCCACCAGCAGAGATCGCCAAGAGACCCAGTACTTC. Protein product: CATSRDRQETQYF.

This sequence joins TRBV27 and TRBJ2-1, with TRBD1 matching over 8 bases. The V and J ends lost 6 bases and 4 bases, in that order; junction bases with no gene match: 8. Per germline, CDR1 MNHEY and CDR2 SMNVEV (reference sequence). The CDR3 length is 15 residues. CDR3 DNA: TGTGCCAGCAGCTCTGACAGGGGCGCTTACAATGAGCAGTTCTTC. It codes for CASSSDRGAYNEQFF.

This clone was seen more than once but under ten times. The chain recombines TRBV10-2 with TRBJ2-7; perhaps TRBD2 as D (6 bases). Between the trimmed V and J ends, which lost 2 bases and 0 bases, there was a span of 8 bases. This CDR3 contains 14 residues. CDR1 and CDR2 (germline): WSHSY, SAAADI. Here the CDR3 DNA reads TGCGCCAGCAGTGAGCGGGAGAGCTCCTACGAGCAGTACTTC. Protein product: CASSERESSYEQYF.

The gene calls are TRBV28 and TRBJ2-7, with D perhaps matching TRBD2 (7 bases). The germline V gene encodes CDR1 MDHEN and CDR2 SYDVKM. V gave up 4 bases and J gave up 0 bases, with 16 bases separating them. The length of the CDR3 is 16 residues. The CDR3 is CASSYTWGGGSYEQYF. The DNA of the CDR3 is TGTGCCAGCAGTTACACTTGGGGGGGCGGCTCCTACGAGCAGTACTTC.

On this clone itself: A read error is possible here, since a much larger clone lies one base away. V usage is TRBV5-1 and J usage is TRBJ2-7; possible D gene TRBD2, 7 bases. V was pared by 0 bases and J by 7 bases, with 17 bases between. From germline, CDR1 is SGHRS and CDR2 YFSETQ. The CDR3 is 15 residues long. CDR3 nucleotides: TGCGCCAGCAGCTTGGATGGCCGGGGGGCGGGGGAGCAGTACTTC. Its translation is CASSLDGRGAGEQYF.

This chain uses TRBV2 with TRBJ1-5; TRBD1 agrees at 7 bases. Germline CDR1 reads SNHLY; CDR2 reads FYNNEI. This CDR3 has 18 amino acids. J gave up 1 base and V 2 bases, and 11 bases lay outside the gene matches. The DNA for the CDR3 is TGTGCCAGCAGTGAACTTAAACCTCCGGGACAGAGCAATCAGCCCCAGCATTTT. Translated: CASSELKPPGQSNQPQHF.

The chain uses TRBV4-2 and TRBJ2-5; 7 bases match TRBD2. The junction had 8 bases not matched to a gene; V was cut back by 0 bases and J by 4 bases. In germline, CDR1 is LGHNA, CDR2 YNFKEQ. The CDR3 covers 16 residues. CDR3 protein: CASSQDLGEGSETQYF. Written as DNA, the CDR3 is TGTGCCAGCAGCCAAGATTTGGGGGAGGGTTCAGAGACCCAGTACTTC.

The chain is built from TRBV5-1 and TRBJ1-6; the D is unclear. V was cut by 0 bases and J by 5 bases, with 12 bases left in between. CDR1 and CDR2 (germline): SGHRS, YFSETQ. This CDR3 has 16 residues. The CDR3 here is CASSLDPGLNNSPLHF. The CDR3 coding sequence is TGCGCCAGCAGCTTGGATCCGGGATTAAATAATTCACCCCTCCACTTT.

The rearrangement uses TRBV7-8 and TRBJ2-4; D possibly uses TRBD1 or TRBD2 (5 bases each). CDR1 is SGHVS, CDR2 FQNEAQ, per germline. Trimming pared 2 bases from V and 5 bases from J, leaving 13 bases between. The CDR3 extends over 15 amino acids. This chain's CDR3 is CASSLQTLGENIQYF. CDR3 DNA: TGTGCCAGCAGCTTACAAACCCTGGGGGAAAACATTCAGTACTTC.

The J gene is TRBJ2-7, the V gene TRBV28; 7 nucleotides agree with TRBD1. There are 13 residues in the CDR3. Germline-derived CDR1 and CDR2 are MDHEN and SYDVKM. V lost 7 bases, J lost 6 bases, and 9 bases stayed unmatched. CDR3 loop: CASTTRGPGEQYF. The CDR3 DNA sequence: TGTGCCAGCACCACGAGGGGGCCTGGCGAGCAGTACTTC.

This chain uses TRBV5-1 with TRBJ1-2, with D tentatively TRBD1 (5 bases). This CDR3 contains 14 residues. Germline V CDR1 and CDR2: SGHRS, YFSETQ. Trimming took off 0 bases at V and 7 bases at J, with 13 bases between the two ends. CDR3 region: CASSLAGTGGGYTF. For the CDR3, the DNA is TGCGCCAGCAGCTTGGCCGGGACTGGGGGTGGCTACACCTTC.

This chain joins TRBV7-9 and TRBJ1-5; 8 positions match TRBD1. V was pared by 4 bases and J by 1 base, with 3 bases of the junction left unmatched. CDR3 size: 15 residues. In germline, CDR1 is SEHNR, CDR2 FQNEAQ (reference sequence). The CDR3 DNA reads TGTGCCAGCAGCTCGGACAGGGAGAGCAATCAGCCCCAGCATTTT. This codes for CASSSDRESNQPQHF. Looking up the rest from reference TRBV7-9 and TRBJ1-5 gives the full variable domain: DTGVSQNPRHKITKRGQNVTFRCDPISEHNRLYWYRQTLGQGPEFLTYFQNEAQLEKSRLLSDRFSAERPKGSFSTLEIQRTEQGDSAMYLCASSSDRESNQPQHFGDGTRLSIL.

CDR3 amino acids: CASSYGAKNIQYF. CDR3 bases: TGTGCCAGCAGTTACGGAGCCAAAAACATTCAGTACTTC. V and J are TRBV6-5 and TRBJ2-4; no definite D call. The CDR3 loop spans 13 amino acids. Germline CDR1 and CDR2: MNHEY and SVGAGI. V lost 2 bases, J lost 0 bases, and 2 bases lay in between.

CDR3 in amino acids: CASSPTSVGGELFF. Here the CDR3 DNA reads TGCGCCAGCAGCCCGACTAGCGTAGGCGGGGAGCTGTTTTTT. The chain has TRBV4-3 and TRBJ2-2; 8 bases are a match to TRBD2. CDR1 is LGHNA and CDR2 is YSLEER in the germline V gene. This CDR3 spans 14 amino acids. Trimming at V came to 4 bases and at J to 7 bases, leaving 5 bases not matched to a gene.

The rearrangement joins TRBV7-9 to TRBJ1-1; perhaps TRBD1 as D (6 bases). The CDR3 has 14 amino acids. CDR1 SEHNR and CDR2 FQNEAQ come from the germline V gene (reference sequence). V lost 3 bases, J lost 3 bases, and 11 bases lay in between. CDR3 residues: CASSFGGQDTEAFF. For the CDR3, the DNA is TGTGCCAGCAGCTTCGGGGGGCAGGACACTGAAGCTTTCTTT.

This sequence joins TRBV7-2 and TRBJ2-3; TRBD1 aligns across 7 bases. Looked up from germline, CDR1 is SGHTA and CDR2 is FQGNSA. The V segment lost 2 bases and the J segment 1 base; nucleotides outside the gene matches: 3. This CDR3 spans 15 amino acids. The CDR3 region has the DNA TGTGCCAGCAGCTTATTAGGGGGCGGCACAGATACGCAGTATTTT. Protein product: CASSLLGGGTDTQYF.